These 14 T cell receptor beta chains were sequenced from one sample in a study of T cells in localized non-small cell lung cancer. Data came from immunoSEQ multiplex PCR; TCRdb stores just in-frame clones and leaves some out. The sample contains more than 30,000 clones, approximately 88% of which appear only once. This specimen was peripheral blood mononuclear cells, taken before any cancer treatment. These receptors were obtained from a woman between 40 and 69 years old with stage III lung adenocarcinoma.

V usage is TRBV2 and J usage is TRBJ2-7; 10 bases match TRBD2. The CDR3 has 14 amino acids. After removal of 7 bases from V and 1 base from J, the junction contained 4 bases not matched to a gene. Germline V gene data show CDR1 as SNHLY and CDR2 as FYNNEI. In nucleotides, the CDR3 is TGTGCCAGCAAAGTAGCGGGAGGTTCCTACGAGCAGTACTTC. Amino acid sequence: CASKVAGGSYEQYF. Combining the CDR3 with reference TRBV2 and TRBJ2-7 gives the whole variable domain EPEVTQTPSHQVTQMGQEVILRCVPISNHLYFYWYRQILGQKVEFLVSFYNNEISEKSEIFDDQFSVERPDGSNFTLKIRSTKLEDSAMYFCASKVAGGSYEQYFGPGTRLTVT.

The rearrangement links TRBV27 to TRBJ2-3, with unresolved D. Trimming removed 0 bases at V and 0 bases at J, with 4 bases between. The length of the CDR3 is 14 residues. CDR1 is MNHEY and CDR2 is SMNVEV in the germline V gene (reference sequence). In nucleotides, the CDR3 is TGTGCCAGCAGTTTATCGTACAGCACAGATACGCAGTATTTT. Translation: CASSLSYSTDTQYF.

The rearrangement uses TRBV6-4 and TRBJ1-2; the D gene is possibly TRBD1 (5 bases). This CDR3 is built from 13 residues. Germline V CDR1 and CDR2: MRHNA, SNTAGT. Deletions cut 3 bases from V and 6 bases from J, with 11 bases between. CDR3 amino acids: CASSEGGGDGYTF. Here the CDR3 DNA reads TGTGCCAGCAGTGAGGGGGGAGGGGATGGCTACACCTTC.

The table lists this clone with a few counts. The V gene is TRBV11-2, the J gene TRBJ2-5, with 9 bases identical to TRBD2. This CDR3 has 15 residues. The V gene end was trimmed by 3 bases and the J gene end by 3 bases; junction bases not matched to a gene: 5. The germline V gene has CDR1 SGHAT and CDR2 FQNNGV. The CDR3 DNA reads as TGTGCCAGCAGCTTGGTGGGCGGGGGGGAAGAGACCCAGTACTTC. Encoded protein: CASSLVGGGEETQYF.

The CDR3 region has the DNA TGTGCCATCGCGGGGAGCACAGATACGCAGTATTTT. Protein product: CAIAGSTDTQYF. The chain has TRBV10-3 and TRBJ2-3, with a possible D match to TRBD2 (6 bases). The length of the CDR3 is 12 residues. V was trimmed by 8 bases and J by 0 bases, leaving 6 bases between them. Germline V lookup: CDR1 ENHRY, CDR2 SYGVKD.

This clone showed up just once. The V gene is TRBV10-3, the J gene TRBJ1-2; no firm D call. The germline V gene encodes CDR1 ENHRY and CDR2 SYGVKD. The V end was cut by 3 bases, the J end by 2 bases, with 7 bases between. There are 13 residues in the CDR3. The CDR3, as DNA: TGTGCCATCAGTGATTCCGCCAACTATGGCTACACCTTC. As protein: CAISDSANYGYTF.

The J gene is TRBJ2-7, the V gene TRBV5-1; the match to TRBD1 covers 7 bases. This CDR3 is 14 amino acids long. The V gene end was trimmed by 5 bases and the J gene end by 4 bases; junction bases not matched to a gene: 9. CDR1 is SGHRS, CDR2 YFSETQ, per germline. The CDR3 DNA sequence: TGCGCCAGCAGGTCAGGGGGTCTGGGATACGAGCAGTACTTC. Translation: CASRSGGLGYEQYF. Based on the CDR3 plus reference TRBV5-1 and TRBJ2-7, the full variable domain is KAGVTQTPRYLIKTRGQQVTLSCSPISGHRSVSWYQQTPGQGLQFLFEYFSETQRNKGNFPGRFSGRQFSNSRSEMNVSTLELGDSALYLCASRSGGLGYEQYFGPGTRLTVT.

This clone was counted once. V usage is TRBV6-1 and J usage is TRBJ1-3; 8 bases fit TRBD1. The ends lost 2 bases at V and 0 bases at J; junction bases unmatched: 6. The germline CDR1 and CDR2 sequences are MNHNS and SASEGT. CDR3 size: 17 residues. The CDR3 DNA is TGTGCCAGCAGTGAATTGGCCAGGGGGCCCTCTGGAAACACCATATATTTT. Its translation: CASSELARGPSGNTIYF.

As DNA, the CDR3 is TGTGCCAGCAGTTACACAGGGGAGGGCTCACCCCTCCACTTT. Residues: CASSYTGEGSPLHF. V usage is TRBV6-5 and J usage is TRBJ1-6; TRBD1 matches at 7 bases. The CDR3 extends over 14 amino acids. Germline values: CDR1 MNHEY, CDR2 SVGAGI. V lost 2 bases to trimming and J lost 10 bases; unmatched junction nucleotides: 5.

There are a few counts of this clone. The chain is built from TRBV29-1 and TRBJ1-1; D is unresolved. Germline-derived CDR1 and CDR2 are SQVTM and ANQGSEA. The CDR3 consists of 12 residues. Trimming left V 1 base short and J 4 bases short, with 7 bases between. The CDR3 coding sequence is TGCAGCGTTGAAGTAAGTGGCACTGAAGCTTTCTTT. Residues: CSVEVSGTEAFF.

This rearrangement joins TRBV19 to TRBJ2-6; 8 bases line up with TRBD1. From germline, CDR1 is LNHDA and CDR2 SQIVND (reference sequence). With V trimmed by 6 bases and J by 0 bases, 7 bases remained unmatched. This CDR3 comprises 17 residues. CDR3 sequence: CASSSTGAPSGANVLTF. The CDR3 region has the DNA TGTGCCAGTAGCTCGACAGGGGCCCCCTCTGGGGCCAACGTCCTGACTTTC.

V gene TRBV7-3 combines with J gene TRBJ2-3; 15 nucleotides align to TRBD2. Germline V gene data show CDR1 as SGHTA and CDR2 as FQGTGA. The CDR3 spans 16 residues. With 8 bases clipped from V and 4 bases from J, the junction kept 7 bases outside the gene matches. This CDR3 is CASGPGLAGGADTQYF. For the CDR3, the DNA is TGTGCCAGCGGGCCGGGACTAGCGGGGGGTGCAGATACGCAGTATTTT.

The V gene is TRBV28, the J gene TRBJ2-1, with TRBD2 matching 9 bases. V shed 6 bases and J 10 bases; nucleotides not matched to a gene: 7. Germline V lookup: CDR1 MDHEN, CDR2 SYDVKM. The CDR3 contains 13 residues. CDR3 nucleotides: TGTGCCAGCAGATCCGGACTAGCGCAGGAGCAGTTCTTC. Protein sequence: CASRSGLAQEQFF.

The count of this clone is one. V is TRBV18 and J is TRBJ2-5; D gene unclear. Trimming shortened V by 4 bases and J by 2 bases, and 2 bases separated the two germline ends. The CDR3 has 11 amino acids. The germline V gene has CDR1 KGHSH and CDR2 LQKENI. For the CDR3, the DNA is TGTGCCAGCTCACATCAAGAGACCCAGTACTTC. It specifies CASSHQETQYF.